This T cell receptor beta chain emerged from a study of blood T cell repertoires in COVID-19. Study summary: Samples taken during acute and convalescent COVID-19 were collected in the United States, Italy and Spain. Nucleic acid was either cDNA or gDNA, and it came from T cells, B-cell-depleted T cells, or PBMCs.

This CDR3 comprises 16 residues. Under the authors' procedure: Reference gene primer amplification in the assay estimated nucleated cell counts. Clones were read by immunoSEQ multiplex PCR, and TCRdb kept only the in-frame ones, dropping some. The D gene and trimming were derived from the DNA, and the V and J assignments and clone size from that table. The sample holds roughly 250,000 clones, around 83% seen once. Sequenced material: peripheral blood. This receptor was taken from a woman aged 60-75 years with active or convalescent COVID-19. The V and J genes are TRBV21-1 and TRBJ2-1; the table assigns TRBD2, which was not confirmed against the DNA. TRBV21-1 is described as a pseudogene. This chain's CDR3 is CASSKGDVGRCNEQFF. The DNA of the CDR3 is TGTGCCAGCAGCAAAGGGGACGTGGGGAGGTGCAATGAGCAGTTCTTC.